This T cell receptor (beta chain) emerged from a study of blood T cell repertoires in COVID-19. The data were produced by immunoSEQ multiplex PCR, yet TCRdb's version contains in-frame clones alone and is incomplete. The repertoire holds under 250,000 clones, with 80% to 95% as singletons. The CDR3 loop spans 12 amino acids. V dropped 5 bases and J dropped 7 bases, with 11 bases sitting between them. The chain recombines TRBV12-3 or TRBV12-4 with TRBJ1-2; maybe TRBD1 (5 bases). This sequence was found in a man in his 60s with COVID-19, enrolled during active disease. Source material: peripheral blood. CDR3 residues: CASSPFQGGYTF. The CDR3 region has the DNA TGTGCCAGCAGTCCGTTCCAGGGTGGCTACACCTTC.